The rows below give T cell receptor beta chains drawn from one sample of a study of blood T cell repertoires in COVID-19. Clones were read by immunoSEQ multiplex PCR, and TCRdb kept only the in-frame ones, dropping some. The sample includes some 200,000 clones, 84% of them seen just once. Material: peripheral blood. These receptors originate from a man aged 50-59 years with active or convalescent COVID-19. Each CDR3 is given with its conserved first and last residue. The size entry is marked missing in some rows and otherwise reads once, few, many or a size class.

j_gene	v_gene	abundance	CDR3aa
TRBJ1-1	TRBV7-9	NA	CASSSLDRLESEAFF
TRBJ2-2	TRBV9	NA	CASSVATGNTGELFF
TRBJ1-2	TRBV2	NA	CASRWDSSDYGYTF
TRBJ1-5	TRBV6-5	NA	CASTESDSYNQPQHF
TRBJ1-2	TRBV20-1	few	CSARAPGGSTF
TRBJ1-1	TRBV6-5	NA	CASSPEYRAATEAFF
TRBJ1-5	TRBV18	NA	CASSPGQGLRGNQPQHF
TRBJ2-5	TRBV5-6	NA	CASSLTGGVETQYF
TRBJ2-6	TRBV18	NA	CASSLTSGANVLTF
TRBJ2-5	TRBV4-3	few	CASSQDRVTGPYQETQYF
TRBJ1-6	TRBV6-1	NA	CASSEELGRGGSPLHF
TRBJ1-2	TRBV30	NA	CAWSVPGTDYGYTF
TRBJ1-2	TRBV7-6	NA	CASSPDRGHGYTF